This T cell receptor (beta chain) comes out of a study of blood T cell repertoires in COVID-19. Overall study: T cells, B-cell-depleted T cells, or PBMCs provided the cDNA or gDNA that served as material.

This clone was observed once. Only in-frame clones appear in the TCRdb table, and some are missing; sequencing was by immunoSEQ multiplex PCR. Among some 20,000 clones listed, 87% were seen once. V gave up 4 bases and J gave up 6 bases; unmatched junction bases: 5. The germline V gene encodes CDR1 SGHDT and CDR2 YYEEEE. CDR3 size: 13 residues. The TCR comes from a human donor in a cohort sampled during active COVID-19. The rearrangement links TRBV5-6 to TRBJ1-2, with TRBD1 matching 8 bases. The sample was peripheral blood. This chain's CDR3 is CASSLTGDNGYTF. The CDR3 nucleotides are TGTGCCAGCAGCCTGACAGGGGATAATGGCTACACCTTC.